A single sample gave rise to the 18 T cell receptor beta chains below, sequenced in a study of blood T cells in healthy people across ages. Then a second PCR, running about 6 to 12 cycles, was carried out with a sample-barcoded 5' primer and a J-beta primer mix. One entry per CDR3 protein, called by TCRdb with MiXCR from the 5' RACE reads. The repertoire holds 1.5 million to 2 million distinct CDR3 sequences, with about 50% as singletons. Input material: blood. The receptor set was obtained from a woman between 35 and 50 years old in good health.

This clonotype was seen only a few times. V is TRBV6-1 and J is TRBJ1-5; 10 positions agree with TRBD1. Germline V CDR1 and CDR2: MNHNS, SASEGT. The V gene end was trimmed by 6 bases and the J gene end by 0 bases; junction bases not matched to a gene: 14. The CDR3 covers 19 residues. The CDR3 bases are TGTGCCAGCAGACCGGGACAGGGGTTTTCTTTTAGTAGCAATCAGCCCCAGCATTTT. Protein product: CASRPGQGFSFSSNQPQHF.

For this clonotype: This may stem from a read error, because a much larger clone lies one nucleotide away. The V call is TRBV20-1, the J call TRBJ2-1; D assignment may be TRBD1 or TRBD2 (7 bases each). Germline V lookup: CDR1 DFQATT, CDR2 SNEGSKA (reference sequence). This CDR3 spans 11 amino acids. V was clipped by 7 bases and J by 10 bases, with 14 bases between them. This chain's CDR3 is CSGWGGQEQFF. The CDR3 nucleotides read TGCAGTGGCTGGGGGGGACAGGAGCAGTTCTTC.

On this clonotype itself: The final CDR3 position lacks the conserved phenylalanine or tryptophan, pointing to a likely read error. The chain has TRBV3-1 and TRBJ2-7; D possibly matches TRBD1 or TRBD2 (5 bases each). The end of the DNA fits TRBJ2-5 better, so the J call may be wrong. The CDR3 consists of 14 residues. Germline CDR1 is LGHDT and CDR2 is YNNKEL (reference sequence). Written as DNA, the CDR3 is TGTGCCAGCAGCCACCGGGGACCTTCAGAGACCCAGTACTTA. Encoded protein: CASSHRGPSETQYL.

The chain combines TRBV6-2 or TRBV6-3 with TRBJ2-6, with D maybe TRBD2 (5 bases). The CDR3 covers 14 residues. V lost 9 bases to trimming and J lost 0 bases, with 9 bases between them. Germline CDR1 reads MNHEY; CDR2 reads SVGEGT. The CDR3 loop is CASARDSGANVLTF. Written as DNA, the CDR3 is TGTGCCAGTGCCCGGGACTCTGGGGCCAACGTCCTGACTTTC.

The chain is built from TRBV27 and TRBJ2-1; 14 bases line up with TRBD2. Germline-derived CDR1 and CDR2 are MNHEY and SMNVEV (reference sequence). J gave up 8 bases and V 6 bases, and 3 bases lay outside the gene matches. CDR3 length: 14 residues. In DNA form, the CDR3 reads TGTGCCAGCAGGACTAGCGGGGGGGCCTATGAGCAGTTCTTC. Translated: CASRTSGGAYEQFF.

The rearrangement uses TRBV6-2 or TRBV6-3 and TRBJ2-5; the D gene is possibly TRBD2 (6 bases). This CDR3 region has 15 residues. V lost 1 base and J 1 base, leaving 10 bases between the germline ends. Germline V CDR1 and CDR2: MNHEY, SVGEGT. CDR3 DNA sequence: TGTGCCAGCAGTTACTTTAGTAGCGGCCAAGAGACCCAGTACTTC. This translates into CASSYFSSGQETQYF.

This clonotype was picked up many times. The chain employs TRBV12-3 or TRBV12-4 and TRBJ2-5; D is possibly TRBD1 or TRBD2 (5 bases each). The CDR3 covers 13 residues. V gave up 3 bases and J gave up 0 bases, with 5 bases separating them. The CDR3 sequence: CASSLGDQETQYF. The CDR3 region has the DNA TGTGCCAGCAGTTTGGGGGACCAAGAGACCCAGTACTTC.

The chain carries TRBV29-1 and TRBJ2-3; D might be TRBD2 (5 bases). The CDR3 length is 11 residues. Per the germline V gene, CDR1 is SQVTM and CDR2 is ANQGSEA. With 7 bases removed from V and 10 bases from J, the gap between germline ends came to 15 bases. CDR3 nucleotides: TGCAGCGGTCCCCTCAACGGGGCGCAGTATTTT. Its translation is CSGPLNGAQYF.

The chain is built from TRBV3-1 and TRBJ1-4; no clear D. The CDR3 spans 16 residues. The germline V and J ends were trimmed by 0 bases and 7 bases, with 15 bases remaining between them. CDR1 and CDR2 from the germline V gene are LGHDT and YNNKEL (reference sequence). Here the CDR3 reads CASSQDREGGGEKLFF. DNA of the CDR3: TGTGCCAGCAGCCAAGATCGGGAAGGAGGTGGTGAAAAACTGTTTTTT.

J is TRBJ2-1 and V is TRBV7-2; D might be TRBD2 (6 bases). In germline, CDR1 is SGHTA, CDR2 FQGNSA. This CDR3 contains 16 residues. V lost 5 bases and J 4 bases, leaving 18 bases between the germline ends. CDR3 in amino acids: CASSLRPRRVYNEQFF. Here the CDR3 DNA reads TGTGCCAGCAGCCTACGGCCCAGGAGGGTATACAATGAGCAGTTCTTC.

The rearrangement joins TRBV7-8 to TRBJ2-7, with 7 nucleotides matching TRBD2. The germline CDR1 and CDR2 sequences are SGHVS and FQNEAQ. This CDR3 contains 14 residues. The ends lost 3 bases at V and 4 bases at J; junction bases unmatched: 6. CDR3 sequence reads: CASSFMHGGYEQYF. The CDR3 bases are TGTGCCAGCAGCTTCATGCACGGGGGGTACGAGCAGTACTTC.

The chain carries TRBV4-3 and TRBJ2-6, with 9 bases aligning to TRBD1. CDR3 length: 18 amino acids. Per germline, CDR1 LGHNA and CDR2 YSLEER. The junction had 6 bases not matched to a gene; V was cut back by 3 bases and J by 0 bases. The CDR3 sequence: CASSQTGGPISGANVLTF. The CDR3 nucleotides read TGCGCCAGCAGCCAGACAGGGGGTCCCATCTCTGGGGCCAACGTCCTGACTTTC.

This sequence joins TRBV20-1 and TRBJ1-2; 7 bases are shared with TRBD1. Unmatched junction bases numbered 10, after V lost 6 bases and J lost 0 bases. CDR3 size: 15 residues. In germline, CDR1 is DFQATT, CDR2 SNEGSKA (reference sequence). The CDR3 loop is CSAINRGRTNYGYTF. In DNA, the CDR3 is TGCAGTGCGATTAACAGGGGAAGAACTAACTATGGCTACACCTTC.

The rearrangement uses TRBV29-1 and TRBJ2-3, with a weak D call TRBD2 (6 bases). CDR1 is SQVTM and CDR2 is ANQGSEA in the germline V gene. Trimming took 5 bases from V and 0 from J, leaving 15 bases between them. This CDR3 is 15 amino acids long. This chain's CDR3 is CSVKIGRGSTDTQYF. The DNA of the CDR3 is TGCAGCGTTAAAATTGGTCGGGGGAGCACAGATACGCAGTATTTT.

The V gene is TRBV28, the J gene TRBJ2-1; the D gene is possibly TRBD2 (5 bases). V was shortened by 6 bases and J by 0 bases, with 12 bases between the two germline ends. There are 15 residues in the CDR3. The germline V gene has CDR1 MDHEN and CDR2 SYDVKM. The chain's CDR3 is CASRTRDSSYNEQFF. The CDR3 coding sequence is TGTGCCAGCAGGACCCGGGATAGCTCCTACAATGAGCAGTTCTTC.

This clonotype showed up just a few times. The chain employs TRBV20-1 and TRBJ2-7, with a possible D match to TRBD1 (6 bases). Trimming pared 8 bases from V and 3 bases from J, leaving 11 bases between. CDR1 is DFQATT, CDR2 SNEGSKA, per germline (reference sequence). The CDR3 covers 11 residues. The CDR3 region is CSSGTLYEQYF. In DNA form, the CDR3 reads TGCAGTTCCGGGACACTCTACGAGCAGTACTTC.

The chain links TRBV28 to TRBJ2-1; 8 bases are shared with TRBD1. The CDR3 totals 16 residues. Germline lookup yields CDR1 MDHEN and CDR2 SYDVKM. V shed 6 bases, J shed 9 bases, and the junction held 16 bases outside the gene matches. The chain's CDR3 is CASSEIRGRRRGEQFF. The CDR3 bases are TGTGCCAGCAGCGAAATCAGGGGGCGAAGGAGAGGTGAGCAGTTCTTC.

The table lists this clonotype with many counts. The rearrangement uses TRBV28 and TRBJ2-4; 10 bases align to TRBD1. The end of the DNA aligns better with TRBJ2-7, so the J call may be wrong. The length of the CDR3 is 14 residues. The germline CDR1 and CDR2 sequences are MDHEN and SYDVKM. The CDR3 nucleotides are TGTGCCAGCAGTTTATCGGGGACAGGGGACGAGCAGTACTTC. Translating gives CASSLSGTGDEQYF.